This T cell receptor (beta chain) was retrieved from a study of blood T cells in healthy people across ages. The use of a sample-barcoded 5' primer and a J-beta primer mix characterized a second PCR of roughly 7 to 11 cycles. MiXCR was run by TCRdb on the 5' RACE reads, yielding one entry per CDR3 protein. The sample shows approximately 780,000 distinct CDR3 sequences, 20% to 30% of them seen only once. About this clonotype itself: Its target is unknown.

Overall study results and limits: Long-lived donors carried more naive CD4+ cells and greater diversity than aged donors.

The CDR3 runs to 16 residues. Germline loops: CDR1 DFQATT, CDR2 SNEGSKA (reference sequence). V shed 5 bases, J shed 6 bases, and the junction held 14 bases outside the gene matches. These records were also assigned to another study, of T cells of mothers and their children.

The chain couples TRBV20-1 to TRBJ2-7, with 12 positions matching TRBD2. Specimen: blood. The clonotype was recovered from a boy between 10 and 17 years old in good health. The CDR3 DNA reads TGCAGTGCTCCTACATTCCTAGCGGGAGGGCCGGGCGAGCAGTACTTC. Encoded protein: CSAPTFLAGGPGEQYF.